This TCR beta chain stems from a study of blood T cells in healthy people across ages. This clonotype came up a few times. Combining a sample-barcoded 5' primer with a J-beta primer mix, a second PCR ran for roughly 6 to 12 cycles. A template-switch adaptor containing 12 random nucleotides labeled each cDNA molecule. The yield of each sample was at least 3 million CDR3-containing paired-end reads. TCRdb passed the 5' RACE reads through MiXCR, listing each CDR3 protein once. The sample holds some 700,000 distinct CDR3 sequences, about 20% seen once. Sequenced material: blood. This receptor was obtained from a man between 65 and 79 years old in good health.

CDR3 DNA sequence: TGTGCCAGCAGCCTTAAATTAAGACAGGGGCTCTATGGCTACACCTTC. Translation: CASSLKLRQGLYGYTF. The chain couples TRBV12-3 or TRBV12-4 to TRBJ1-2; TRBD1 agrees at 8 bases. This CDR3 is built from 16 residues. V trimming: 6 bases; J trimming: 4 bases; junction bases outside the gene matches: 13.